This T cell receptor beta chain stems from a study of T cell changes during pregnancy in multiple sclerosis. Trimming pared 4 bases from V and 2 bases from J, leaving 11 bases between. Germline-derived CDR1 and CDR2 are SGDLS and YYNGEE. This CDR3 contains 14 residues. Using immunoSEQ multiplex PCR, the repertoire was profiled, and TCRdb retains in-frame clones only, with some absent. The data show fewer than 95,000 clones, 85% to 95% seen once. The sequence came from a female donor with multiple sclerosis, enrolled in a pregnancy study. The V gene is TRBV9, the J gene TRBJ2-3; D may be TRBD2 (6 bases). The source was peripheral blood, collected in the third trimester of pregnancy. The CDR3 is CASSPWDFTDTQYF. CDR3 DNA: TGTGCCAGCAGCCCCTGGGACTTCACAGATACGCAGTATTTT.